A selection of T cell receptor beta chains follows, all from one sample in a study of regulatory T cells in long-lasting Graves disease. One entry per CDR3 protein results from TCRdb running MiXCR on the multiplex PCR reads. Altogether hundreds of thousands of distinct CDR3 sequences are present, approximately 15% being singletons, with the ten largest covering 30%. The sample also formed part of further work on T cells in Graves' hyperthyroidism and ophthalmopathy.

The sample consisted of peripheral blood mononuclear cells (PBMCs), taken at new diagnosis, from a patient treated with antithyroid drugs. Every receptor here comes from a middle-aged man with Graves disease. Both conserved end residues are trimmed from each CDR3. Each record gives: J gene, clone size, V gene, CDR3 protein. Size is omitted from some rows. Given values are once, few, many or a class for expanded clones.

>TRBJ2-2|many|TRBV6-2/TRBV6-3
ASSYRDTGELF
>TRBJ2-7|many|TRBV27
ASSLGTGLYEQY
>TRBJ2-1|.|TRBV9
ASSTRRLAGGNEQF
>TRBJ1-6|many|TRBV3-1
ASRGLNNSPLH
>TRBJ1-1|.|TRBV19
ASSMEDRANTEAF
>TRBJ1-4|many|TRBV6-5
ASSYSTLRDGATNEKLF
>TRBJ2-2|many|TRBV2
ASSSRDRGPTGELF
>TRBJ2-5|many|TRBV7-2
ASSLSTAEETQY
>TRBJ1-5|.|TRBV29-1
SAWTGLNQPQH
>TRBJ1-4|many|TRBV12-3/TRBV12-4
ASRDRFNEKLF
>TRBJ2-4|.|TRBV27
ASSPRGGQGLAKNIQY
>TRBJ1-6|many|TRBV2
ASSGGTFRNSPLH
>TRBJ2-6|.|TRBV2
ASSADPGANVLT
>TRBJ2-1|.|TRBV2
ASSEVEGAGEQF
>TRBJ2-3|many|TRBV28
ASSSLGGVTTDTQY
>TRBJ1-1|many|TRBV28
ASSLYRANTEAF
>TRBJ1-6|.|TRBV5-4
ASSLPGGGNSPLH
>TRBJ2-1|many|TRBV5-6
ASSSLTGGIASYNEQF
>TRBJ2-1|many|TRBV24-1
ATSDSHPRQGSEFRYNEQF
>TRBJ2-7|.|TRBV9
ASSVGQSSYEQY
>TRBJ2-1|many|TRBV27
ASSYGTSGLPSSYNEQF
>TRBJ2-7|.|TRBV3-2
ASSRTRPPRTLSYEQY
>TRBJ1-1|.|TRBV28
ASYDGSMNTEAF
>TRBJ2-3|many|TRBV5-1
ASSRGQDTDTQY
>TRBJ1-3|.|TRBV4-1
ASSRESWDSGNTIY
>TRBJ2-1|.|TRBV7-2
ASSLPPRGEQF
>TRBJ2-5|many|TRBV20-1
SAYVNIEQTQY
>TRBJ1-1|many|TRBV11-3
ASRRGENTEAF
>TRBJ2-7|many|TRBV10-3
AISESKFLTYEQY
>TRBJ2-1|many|TRBV28
ASSQGGGQVYEQF
>TRBJ2-1|many|TRBV12-3/TRBV12-4
ASITGTANNEQF
>TRBJ1-5|many|TRBV28
ASSLPGESKPQH
>TRBJ2-7|many|TRBV6-1
ASSPLGQGPDEQY
>TRBJ1-6|many|TRBV6-1
AAWDSLNSPLH
>TRBJ2-1|many|TRBV7-8
ASSLWVYNEQF
>.|.|TRBV12-3/TRBV12-4
ASRSASGEETQY
>TRBJ1-2|.|TRBV28
ATRQDPGGYT
>TRBJ2-7|.|TRBV29-1
SVAQGARYEQY
>TRBJ1-5|many|TRBV19
ASSIYYSNQPQH
>TRBJ2-5|many|TRBV5-5
ASSLGVVETQY
>TRBJ2-7|many|TRBV20-1
SARDAGMDEQY
>TRBJ1-6|.|TRBV15
ATSRESTGANNSPLH
>TRBJ1-4|.|TRBV14
ASSQPGQGIYNEKLF
>TRBJ1-4|many|TRBV2
ASDLVPQGAREKLF
>TRBJ2-1|few|TRBV10-3
AISDGTGGNYNEQF
>TRBJ2-2|.|TRBV4-3
ASSQQGLAAPGELF
>TRBJ2-7|many|TRBV30
AWGNYEQY
>TRBJ1-2|.|TRBV30
CGSYGYT
>TRBJ1-1|many|TRBV3-1
ASSQLRVGTEAF
>TRBJ1-4|few|TRBV12-3/TRBV12-4
ASSFFPGRGLEKLF
>TRBJ2-2|many|TRBV12-3/TRBV12-4
ASRFNTGELF
>TRBJ2-2|.|TRBV28
ASSPSGGAYTGELF
>TRBJ1-5|many|TRBV6-1
ASSVTGWDNQPQH
>TRBJ1-4|.|TRBV4-3
ASSQDPNSPGKLF
>TRBJ2-5|.|TRBV18
ASSRVEETQY